One and the same sample provided the 17 T cell receptor beta chains below, sequenced in a study of T-cell reconstitution after alpha-beta-depleted transplantation in children. Preparation of the TCRbeta library involved a method that used unique molecular identifiers. In TCRdb, the PCR reads were re-called with MiXCR into one record per CDR3 protein. This table has around 600,000 distinct CDR3 sequences, roughly a tenth appearing once. Here the sequenced sample was PBMCs from the stem cell graft donor, taken from the stem cell graft. These receptors were obtained from a human donor who donated a stem cell graft to a child with acute myeloid leukemia.

This clonotype has a count of ten or more. The V gene is TRBV5-1, the J gene TRBJ2-3; 10 positions match TRBD2. Trimming at V came to 4 bases and at J to 5 bases, leaving 7 bases not matched to a gene. Germline V gives CDR1 SGHRS, CDR2 YFSETQ. This CDR3 has 15 amino acids. CDR3 region: CASSPGTSVGDTQYF. CDR3 DNA: TGCGCCAGCAGCCCCGGGACTAGCGTTGGAGATACGCAGTATTTT.

Ten or more counts support this clonotype. The rearrangement joins TRBV12-3 or TRBV12-4 to TRBJ1-1, with a possible D match to TRBD1 (5 bases). The CDR3 length is 15 residues. The V and J ends lost 8 bases and 0 bases respectively, with 16 bases between them. The CDR3 DNA follows: TGTGCCAGCGTACTTAGGGGCTTGATGAACACTGAAGCTTTCTTT. This encodes CASVLRGLMNTEAFF.

This clonotype was observed many times. The chain combines TRBV12-3 or TRBV12-4 with TRBJ2-6, with D perhaps TRBD1 or TRBD2 (6 bases each). The CDR3 consists of 16 residues. Trimming shortened V by 6 bases and J by 4 bases, and 16 bases separated the two germline ends. In nucleotides, the CDR3 is TGTGCCAGCAGCCCAGGTGGGGGGCAAGGGGCCAACGTCCTGACTTTC. Encoded protein: CASSPGGGQGANVLTF.

Only a few counts were recorded for this clonotype. Here the CDR3 DNA reads TGTGCCAGCAGACCTCCGGGCCTTACCACAGATACGCAGTATTTT. The encoded protein is CASRPPGLTTDTQYF. This rearrangement joins TRBV12-3 or TRBV12-4 to TRBJ2-3; no clear D. This CDR3 has 15 residues. V gave up 6 bases and J gave up 2 bases, with 15 bases separating them.

This clonotype was recorded a few times. V usage is TRBV5-6 and J usage is TRBJ2-1; TRBD2 matches 10 bases. Germline values: CDR1 SGHDT, CDR2 YYEEEE. The CDR3 is 16 amino acids. J lost 7 bases, V lost 4 bases, and 11 bases had no gene match. The CDR3 spells CASSLIRAGGGNEQFF. CDR3 coding DNA: TGTGCCAGCAGCCTGATCCGAGCGGGAGGGGGAAATGAGCAGTTCTTC.

The chain recombines TRBV11-2 with TRBJ2-4; D is tentatively TRBD1 or TRBD2 (6 bases each). Germline CDR1 is SGHAT and CDR2 is FQNNGV. The CDR3 has 20 residues. The V end was cut by 5 bases, the J end by 4 bases, with 30 bases between. Here the CDR3 DNA reads TGTGCCAGCAGCAACCGTGGGGGACATGGAGGGAGAAAGCCGAAAAACATTCAGTACTTC. Amino acids: CASSNRGGHGGRKPKNIQYF.

The J gene is TRBJ2-5, the V gene TRBV28; possibly TRBD1 for D (6 bases). In germline, CDR1 is MDHEN, CDR2 SYDVKM. Trimming took 3 bases from V and 9 from J, leaving 14 bases between them. The CDR3 extends over 13 amino acids. CDR3 in DNA: TGTGCCAGCAGTTTGATGGACAGCAATGCCCAGTACTTC. Protein sequence: CASSLMDSNAQYF.

This clonotype was seen repeatedly, ten times or more. This chain connects TRBV9 to TRBJ2-1, with no clear D. The CDR3 has 13 residues. Germline CDR1 SGDLS, CDR2 YYNGEE. V lost 0 bases, J lost 9 bases, and 10 bases lay in between. The CDR3 nucleotides are TGTGCCAGCAGCGTAGAGGTTAAGGGTGAGCAGTTCTTC. Residues: CASSVEVKGEQFF. Full variable domain (rest looked up from reference TRBV9 and TRBJ2-1): DSGVTQTPKHLITATGQRVTLRCSPRSGDLSVYWYQQSLDQGLQFLIQYYNGEERAKGNILERFSAQQFPDLHSELNLSSLELGDSALYFCASSVEVKGEQFFGPGTRLTVL.

This clonotype was observed a few times. V usage is TRBV13 and J usage is TRBJ2-2; D is tentatively TRBD1 or TRBD2 (5 bases each). The CDR3 spans 14 residues. Germline CDR1 PRHDT, CDR2 FYEKMQ (reference sequence). Trimming stripped 4 bases from V and 3 bases from J, with 9 bases between. The CDR3 coding sequence is TGTGCCAGCAGCTCCCGGGGACACACCGGGGAGCTGTTTTTT. It specifies CASSSRGHTGELFF.

The chain couples TRBV5-6 to TRBJ2-1; 12 bases are shared with TRBD1. Germline trimming cut 2 bases from V and 7 bases from J; bases unmatched to any gene: 13. The CDR3 is 18 amino acids. The germline V gene has CDR1 SGHDT and CDR2 YYEEEE. CDR3 loop: CASSFRISGTGGLNEQFF. The DNA for the CDR3 is TGTGCCAGCAGCTTTCGGATCTCCGGGACAGGGGGCCTGAATGAGCAGTTCTTC.

This clonotype has at least ten counts. The V call is TRBV12-3 or TRBV12-4, the J call TRBJ2-7, with D perhaps TRBD1 (5 bases). V was shortened by 3 bases and J by 2 bases, with 11 bases between the two germline ends. There are 14 residues in the CDR3. Written as DNA, the CDR3 is TGTGCCAGCAGTTTTCGACAGCAGACCTACGAGCAGTACTTC. Amino acids: CASSFRQQTYEQYF.

This clonotype was observed a few times. The chain joins TRBV10-3 to TRBJ1-5; 10 bases agree with TRBD1. V shed 4 bases and J 6 bases; nucleotides not matched to a gene: 9. CDR1 is ENHRY and CDR2 is SYGVKD in the germline V gene. This CDR3 is built from 16 residues. CDR3 DNA: TGTGCCATCAGTGGGACCCTGACAGGGGGCTCTCAGCCCCAGCATTTT. Translating it yields CAISGTLTGGSQPQHF.

This clonotype has just a few counts. This rearrangement joins TRBV7-2 to TRBJ2-4; tentatively, D is TRBD2 (6 bases). The CDR3 is 14 amino acids. V shed 7 bases and J shed 3 bases, with 13 bases lying between them. The germline V gene encodes CDR1 SGHTA and CDR2 FQGNSA. The DNA of the CDR3 is TGTGCCAGCACGGATGGCGGGGTCAAAAACATTCAGTACTTC. This translates into CASTDGGVKNIQYF. The variable domain in full, completed from reference TRBV7-2 and TRBJ2-4, reads GAGVSQSPSNKVTEKGKDVELRCDPISGHTALYWYRQSLGQGLEFLIYFQGNSAPDKSGLPSDRFSAERTGGSVSTLTIQRTQQEDSAVYLCASTDGGVKNIQYFGAGTRLSVL.

The chain combines TRBV4-2 with TRBJ2-5, with 10 bases lining up with TRBD1. This CDR3 is built from 16 residues. V shed 0 bases, J shed 5 bases, and the junction held 6 bases outside the gene matches. Germline V gene data show CDR1 as LGHNA and CDR2 as YNFKEQ. DNA for the CDR3: TGTGCCAGCAGCCAAGAAGCGACAGGGGGCTGGGAGACCCAGTACTTC. It yields the protein CASSQEATGGWETQYF.

J is TRBJ2-2 and V is TRBV6-6; D unclear. Germline V lookup: CDR1 MNHNY, CDR2 SVGAGI (reference sequence). The CDR3 loop spans 13 amino acids. Trimming left V 6 bases short and J 5 bases short, with 10 bases between. The CDR3 sequence is CASRDVRTGELFF. Here the CDR3 DNA reads TGTGCCAGCAGGGACGTGAGGACCGGGGAGCTGTTTTTT.

This chain links TRBV5-1 with TRBJ2-3, with D maybe TRBD1 (6 bases). Trimming pared 3 bases from V and 4 bases from J, leaving 15 bases between. This CDR3 region has 15 residues. CDR1 SGHRS and CDR2 YFSETQ come from the germline V gene. Here the CDR3 reads CASSYPTGSPDTQYF. The CDR3 nucleotides read TGCGCCAGCAGCTACCCGACAGGCTCCCCAGATACGCAGTATTTT.

The chain links TRBV15 to TRBJ2-6, with D hard to call. CDR3 length equals 17 residues. CDR1 is LNHNV and CDR2 is YYDKDF in the germline V gene (reference sequence). Trimming pared 0 bases from V and 1 base from J, leaving 10 bases between. The CDR3 coding sequence is TGTGCCACCAGCAGAGATCGGCGTGTATCTGGGGCCAACGTCCTGACTTTC. This codes for CATSRDRRVSGANVLTF.